The rows below give T cell receptor beta chains drawn from one sample of a study of beta chain features in type 1 diabetes. The assay was immunoSEQ multiplex PCR, and TCRdb's table has in-frame clones only and misses some. The sample consists of hundreds of thousands of clones, about 14% of them appearing once. Sequenced sample: naive CD4+ T cells from blood. The receptor source for this set is a man younger than 35 with type 1 diabetes. CDR3s include the opening cysteine and the closing phenylalanine or tryptophan. Fields, in order: J gene, D gene, V gene, clone size, CDR3 protein, CDR3 DNA. D genes are given only for firm matches. A clone size is listed for some rows: how often the clone was seen (once, few, many), or a class if it is expanded.

J gene: TRBJ2-2; D gene: TRBD2; V gene: TRBV7-8; clone size: few; CDR3 protein: CASSFSGAIGELFF; CDR3 DNA: TGTGCCAGCAGCTTCAGCGGGGCTATCGGGGAGCTGTTTTTT
J gene: TRBJ2-5; D gene: NA; V gene: TRBV28; clone size: NA; CDR3 protein: CASSSRQARRETQYF; CDR3 DNA: TGTGCCAGCAGTTCCCGACAGGCCCGGAGAGAGACCCAGTACTTC
J gene: TRBJ1-1; D gene: NA; V gene: TRBV30; clone size: NA; CDR3 protein: CAFNGQENTEAFF; CDR3 DNA: TGTGCCTTCAATGGGCAGGAGAACACTGAAGCTTTCTTT
J gene: TRBJ2-1; D gene: NA; V gene: TRBV21-1; clone size: few; CDR3 protein: CASSKARTSGDEQFF; CDR3 DNA: TGTGCCAGCAGCAAAGCCCGGACTAGCGGTGATGAGCAGTTCTTC
J gene: TRBJ2-4; D gene: NA; V gene: TRBV29-1; clone size: few; CDR3 protein: CSVLLSDKNIQYF; CDR3 DNA: TGCAGCGTTTTATTATCGGACAAAAACATTCAGTACTTC
J gene: TRBJ1-5; D gene: NA; V gene: TRBV29-1; clone size: few; CDR3 protein: CSVLTGSYSNQPQHF; CDR3 DNA: TGCAGCGTTCTGACAGGCAGTTATAGCAATCAGCCCCAGCATTTT
J gene: TRBJ1-1; D gene: NA; V gene: TRBV30; clone size: few; CDR3 protein: CAWGPGRILNTEAFF; CDR3 DNA: TGTGCCTGGGGGCCCGGAAGGATTTTGAACACTGAAGCTTTCTTT
J gene: TRBJ1-1; D gene: NA; V gene: TRBV6-6; clone size: NA; CDR3 protein: CASNGPGTEAFF; CDR3 DNA: TGTGCCAGCAACGGACCGGGCACTGAAGCTTTCTTT
J gene: TRBJ1-2; D gene: NA; V gene: TRBV29-1; clone size: few; CDR3 protein: CSANRLVSEGGDTF; CDR3 DNA: TGCAGCGCCAACCGACTAGTTTCGGAGGGCGGGGACACCTTC
J gene: TRBJ1-1; D gene: NA; V gene: TRBV19; clone size: NA; CDR3 protein: CASSLRGYEAFF; CDR3 DNA: TGTGCCAGTAGTCTAAGGGGTTATGAAGCTTTCTTT
J gene: TRBJ2-2; D gene: TRBD1; V gene: TRBV30; clone size: few; CDR3 protein: CAWSETGQGRTGELFF; CDR3 DNA: TGTGCCTGGAGCGAGACCGGACAGGGAAGAACCGGGGAGCTGTTTTTT
J gene: TRBJ2-7; D gene: NA; V gene: TRBV30; clone size: NA; CDR3 protein: CAWSEEMDEQYF; CDR3 DNA: TGTGCCTGGAGTGAGGAGATGGACGAGCAGTACTTC
J gene: TRBJ2-7; D gene: TRBD1; V gene: TRBV7-9; clone size: NA; CDR3 protein: CASSPQGAASYEQYF; CDR3 DNA: TGTGCCAGCAGCCCCCAGGGGGCGGCCTCCTACGAGCAGTACTTC
J gene: TRBJ2-3; D gene: NA; V gene: TRBV5-6; clone size: NA; CDR3 protein: CASSPLGATDTQYF; CDR3 DNA: TGTGCCAGCAGCCCCCTCGGAGCCACAGATACGCAGTATTTT